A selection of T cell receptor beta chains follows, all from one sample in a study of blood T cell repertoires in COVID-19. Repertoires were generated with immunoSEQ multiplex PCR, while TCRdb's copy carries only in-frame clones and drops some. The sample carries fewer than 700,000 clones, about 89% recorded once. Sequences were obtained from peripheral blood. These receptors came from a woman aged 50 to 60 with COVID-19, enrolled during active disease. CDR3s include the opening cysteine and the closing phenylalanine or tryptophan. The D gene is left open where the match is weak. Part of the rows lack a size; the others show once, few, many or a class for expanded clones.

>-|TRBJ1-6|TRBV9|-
TGTGCCAGCAGCCTTAGCGGGGGGAATTCACCCCTCCACTTT
CASSLSGGNSPLHF
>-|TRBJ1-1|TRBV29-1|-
TGCAGCGTCTACAGGGAGCCCACTGAAGCTTTCTTT
CSVYREPTEAFF
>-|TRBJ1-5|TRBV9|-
TGTGCCAGCAGCGTAGGATCAGGGTTGGGGCAGCCCCAGCATTTT
CASSVGSGLGQPQHF
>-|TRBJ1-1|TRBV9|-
TGTGCCAGCAGTGACGATAAGACGGAGTGGGGGCTGGCTTTCTTT
CASSDDKTEWGLAFF
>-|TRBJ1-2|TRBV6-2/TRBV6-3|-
TGTGCCAGCAGTTACCGGGGAGGCGTAGGCTACACCTTC
CASSYRGGVGYTF
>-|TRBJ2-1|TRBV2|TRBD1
TGTGCCAGCAGTGGGACAGGGTGGTCCTACAATGAGCAGTTCTTC
CASSGTGWSYNEQFF
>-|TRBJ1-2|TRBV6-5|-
TGTGCCAGCAGAACCGGACAGTCGATTGGCTACACCTTC
CASRTGQSIGYTF
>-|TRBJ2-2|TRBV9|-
TGTGCCAGCAGCGTAATGGACATGTTTTCCGGGGAGCTGTTTTTT
CASSVMDMFSGELFF
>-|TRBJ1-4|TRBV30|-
TGTGCCTGGAGTGTAATCGGGGGTGCAACTAATGAAAAACTGTTTTTT
CAWSVIGGATNEKLFF
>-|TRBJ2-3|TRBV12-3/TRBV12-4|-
TGTGCCAGCAGTGGACAGATCACAGATACGCAGTATTTT
CASSGQITDTQYF
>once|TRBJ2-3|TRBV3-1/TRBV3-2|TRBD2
TGTGCCAGCAGCCAGGAACCTAGCGGGAGTTTTTCTAGCACAGATACGCAGTATTTT
CASSQEPSGSFSSTDTQYF
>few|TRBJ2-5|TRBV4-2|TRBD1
TGTGCCAGCAGCCAGGACAGGGGCCCACAAGAGACCCAGTACTTC
CASSQDRGPQETQYF
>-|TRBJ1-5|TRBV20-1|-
TGCAGTGCTAGTAGAGGGCTGGTGGGCAATCAGCCCCAGCATTTT
CSASRGLVGNQPQHF
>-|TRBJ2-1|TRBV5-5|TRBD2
TGTGCCAGCAGCCTAAATGCGGGGGATAATGAGCAGTTCTTC
CASSLNAGDNEQFF
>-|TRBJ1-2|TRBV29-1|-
TGCAGCGTTGAAAAGGCAGGGGAAGACGGCTACACCTTC
CSVEKAGEDGYTF
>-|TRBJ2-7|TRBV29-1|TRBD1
TGCAGCGTCCGGGACAGCGCCTACGAGCAGTACTTC
CSVRDSAYEQYF
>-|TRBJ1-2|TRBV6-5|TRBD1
TGTGCCAGCAGATTACAGGGGGACGATGGCTACACCTTC
CASRLQGDDGYTF
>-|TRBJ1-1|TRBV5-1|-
TGCGCCAGCAGATTAGACGTACAAACAGTAAACACTGAAGCTTTCTTT
CASRLDVQTVNTEAFF
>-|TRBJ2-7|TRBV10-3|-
TGTGCCATCAAGGGGGTGGGGGACGGGAACGAGCAGTACTTC
CAIKGVGDGNEQYF
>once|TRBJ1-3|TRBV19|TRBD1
TGTGCCAGTAGTGAACAGGGGGCTGGAAACACCATATATTTT
CASSEQGAGNTIYF
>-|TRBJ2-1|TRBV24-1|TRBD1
TGTGCCACCAGTGAGGATGGACAGGGGGACCTCGATGAGCAGTTCTTC
CATSEDGQGDLDEQFF
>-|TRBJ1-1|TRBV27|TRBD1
TGTGCCAGCAGAACAGGGGGCGAGGTGGAAGCTTTCTTT
CASRTGGEVEAFF
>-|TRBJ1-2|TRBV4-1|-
TGCGCCAGCAGCCTACGGAGCTCTAACTATGGCTACACCTTC
CASSLRSSNYGYTF
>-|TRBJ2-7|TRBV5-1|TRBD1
TGCGCCAGCAGCTCCGACAGGGTCGAGCAGTACTTC
CASSSDRVEQYF
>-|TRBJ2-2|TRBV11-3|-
TGTGCCAGCAGCTTAGTACACACCAACACCGGGGAGCTGTTTTTT
CASSLVHTNTGELFF
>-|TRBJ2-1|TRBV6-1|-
TGTGCCAGCAGTGAAGGAGTCGACAATGAGCAGTTCTTC
CASSEGVDNEQFF
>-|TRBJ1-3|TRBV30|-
TGTGCCTGGAGTGTTACGGTGAGAAACACCATATATTTT
CAWSVTVRNTIYF
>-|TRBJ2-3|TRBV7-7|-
TGTGCCAGCAGCCTTGGGGGCAGGGATACGCAGTATTTT
CASSLGGRDTQYF
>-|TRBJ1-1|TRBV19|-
TGTGCCAGTAGTGCCCGACAGTTCACTGAAGCTTTCTTT
CASSARQFTEAFF
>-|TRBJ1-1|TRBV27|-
TGTGCCAGCAGCAGGGTTTCACAAAACACTGAAGCTTTCTTT
CASSRVSQNTEAFF
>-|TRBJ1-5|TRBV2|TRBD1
TGTGCCAGCAGTGACACGGCAGGGGGGTATGTCAATCAGCCCCAGCATTTT
CASSDTAGGYVNQPQHF